These 16 T cell receptor beta chains were all obtained from the same sample, sequenced in a study of regulatory T cells in long-lasting Graves disease. Documented time point: newly diagnosed GD, antithyroid drugs for less than 3 months. The authors made the TCR library using RNA they extracted from PBMCs. Construction of the TCR beta libraries employed iRepertoire HTBI primers in conjunction with Arm-PCR of CDR3 regions. TCRdb re-analysed the multiplex PCR reads in MiXCR, keeping a single row per CDR3 protein. This table holds 500,000 or so distinct CDR3 sequences, about 16% found once. These records were also assigned to another study, of T cells in Graves' hyperthyroidism and ophthalmopathy.

Sequencing used peripheral blood mononuclear cells (PBMCs), obtained at new diagnosis, from a patient treated with antithyroid drugs. Source of these receptors: a woman aged 35-65 years with Graves disease.

This clonotype was counted only a few times. The CDR3 loop reads CSAITTNTEAFF. The CDR3 DNA reads TGCAGTGCGATAACAACGAACACTGAAGCTTTCTTT. The chain is built from TRBV20-1 and TRBJ1-1; D remains unclear. Germline-derived CDR1 and CDR2 are DFQATT and SNEGSKA (reference sequence). The CDR3 covers 12 residues. With 6 bases removed from V and 1 base from J, the gap between germline ends came to 9 bases.

This clonotype was seen at least ten times. The chain is built from TRBV5-1 and TRBJ2-2; D uncertain. Germline V gene lookup returns CDR1 SGHRS and CDR2 YFSETQ. Trimming removed 4 bases at V and 1 base at J, with 5 bases between. This CDR3 spans 13 amino acids. The CDR3 loop reads CASSNGNTGELFF. The CDR3 bases are TGCGCCAGCAGCAACGGGAACACCGGGGAGCTGTTTTTT.

This clonotype has more than one count but fewer than ten. The rearrangement uses TRBV27 and TRBJ2-5; D remains unclear. The V end lost 3 bases, the J end lost 1 base, and 15 bases lay between the germline ends. Germline-derived CDR1 and CDR2 are MNHEY and SMNVEV (reference sequence). The CDR3 loop spans 16 amino acids. The CDR3 DNA follows: TGTGCCAGCAGTTTCTCTCACGTGACAACCCAAGAGACCCAGTACTTC. This sequence encodes CASSFSHVTTQETQYF.

This clonotype was found many times. This sequence joins TRBV11-2 and TRBJ2-7; D remains unclear. The CDR3 spans 14 residues. Germline CDR1 SGHAT, CDR2 FQNNGV. V was trimmed by 0 bases and J by 2 bases, leaving 8 bases between them. CDR3 in DNA: TGTGCCAGCAGCTTAGAGGCAGGAACCTACGAGCAGTACTTC. It specifies CASSLEAGTYEQYF.

This clonotype has just a few counts. V usage is TRBV20-1 and J usage is TRBJ2-1, with D tentatively TRBD2 (6 bases). Trimming removed 1 base from V and 3 bases from J, with 22 bases in between. Germline lookup yields CDR1 DFQATT and CDR2 SNEGSKA (reference sequence). The CDR3 consists of 18 residues. In nucleotides, the CDR3 is TGCAGTGCTAGAGTGGTCGGGGGACCAGGGAACCTCTACAATGAGCAGTTCTTC. Amino acids: CSARVVGGPGNLYNEQFF.

The gene calls are TRBV6-2 or TRBV6-3 and TRBJ2-7; 10 bases are a match to TRBD1. CDR1 and CDR2 (germline): MNHEY, SVGEGT. The CDR3 length is 16 residues. Trimming removed 5 bases from V and 1 base from J; junction bases left unmatched: 8. CDR3 nucleotide sequence: TGTGCCAGCAGTACCCAAAGGACAGGGGGGTCCTACGAGCAGTACTTC. This codes for CASSTQRTGGSYEQYF.

This clonotype has a count of ten or more. The rearrangement uses TRBV5-1 and TRBJ2-5; D is possibly TRBD2 (5 bases). This CDR3 region has 16 residues. V was shortened by 0 bases and J by 4 bases, with 16 bases between the two germline ends. Germline V gene data show CDR1 as SGHRS and CDR2 as YFSETQ. Here the CDR3 reads CASSLVSTVSGETQYF. The DNA for the CDR3 is TGCGCCAGCAGCTTGGTCAGTACCGTGAGCGGAGAGACCCAGTACTTC. Drawing the rest from reference TRBV5-1 and TRBJ2-5, the complete variable domain is KAGVTQTPRYLIKTRGQQVTLSCSPISGHRSVSWYQQTPGQGLQFLFEYFSETQRNKGNFPGRFSGRQFSNSRSEMNVSTLELGDSALYLCASSLVSTVSGETQYFGPGTRLLVL.

Ten or more counts support this clonotype. The CDR3 region has the DNA TGTGCCAGCAGCCCAGAGGCTAGCGGGGGGAGCACAGATACGCAGTATTTT. It yields the protein CASSPEASGGSTDTQYF. The chain joins TRBV11-3 to TRBJ2-3, with 11 bases fitting TRBD2. Germline V CDR1 and CDR2: SGHNT, YENEEA. This CDR3 is built from 17 residues. The trim removed 5 bases at V and 0 bases at J, leaving 7 bases unmatched.

About this clonotype: In this CDR3 the conserved last residue, phenylalanine or tryptophan, is missing, so a read error is likely. The genes are TRBV20-1 and TRBJ1-4; TRBD1 matches at 7 bases. V was pared by 0 bases and J by 8 bases, with 9 bases of the junction left unmatched. CDR1 DFQATT and CDR2 SNEGSKA come from the germline V gene (reference sequence). The CDR3 runs to 15 residues. CDR3 protein: CSARDSKQGIEKLFL. The CDR3 DNA is TGCAGTGCTAGAGATAGCAAACAGGGGATCGAAAAACTGTTTCTT.

This clonotype was recorded many times. This chain joins TRBV20-1 and TRBJ2-3, with 9 bases identical to TRBD2. V lost 6 bases, J lost 2 bases, and 9 bases stayed unmatched. The length of the CDR3 is 15 residues. Germline values: CDR1 DFQATT, CDR2 SNEGSKA (reference sequence). CDR3 amino acids: CSAAVAGAYTDTQYF. As DNA, the CDR3 is TGCAGTGCGGCTGTAGCGGGGGCCTACACAGATACGCAGTATTTT.

To note about this clonotype: A far larger clone differs by one base, so this is likely a read error. The chain combines TRBV11-3 with TRBJ1-4; TRBD1 might be the D (5 bases). CDR1 and CDR2 from the germline V gene are SGHNT and YENEEA. The CDR3 is 17 residues long. CDR3 nucleotides: TGTACCAGCAGCTTAGCGACTCCCGGGACCCGAGAGGAAAAACTGTTTTTT. Its protein is CTSSLATPGTREEKLFF.

This clonotype was counted at least ten times. The CDR3, as DNA: TGTGCCAGCGGGTCGGGCAGTTACACTGAAGCTTTCTTT. Translation: CASGSGSYTEAFF. This chain uses TRBV28 with TRBJ1-1; unclear D gene. The CDR3 is 13 amino acids. Germline V gene data show CDR1 as MDHEN and CDR2 as SYDVKM. V shed 8 bases and J shed 3 bases, with 13 bases lying between them.

This clonotype was seen at least ten times. V and J are TRBV2 and TRBJ2-5; 7 positions agree with TRBD2. V gave up 3 bases and J gave up 6 bases; unmatched junction bases: 13. Germline lookup yields CDR1 SNHLY and CDR2 FYNNEI. This CDR3 region has 16 residues. DNA for the CDR3: TGTGCCAGCAGTGATGGGCGGGGGTCATTCCTGAAGACCCAGTACTTC. This codes for CASSDGRGSFLKTQYF. Variable domain in full (rest from reference TRBV2 and TRBJ2-5): EPEVTQTPSHQVTQMGQEVILRCVPISNHLYFYWYRQILGQKVEFLVSFYNNEISEKSEIFDDQFSVERPDGSNFTLKIRSTKLEDSAMYFCASSDGRGSFLKTQYFGPGTRLLVL.

In its sample, this clonotype was seen many times. The V call is TRBV30, the J call TRBJ2-1; 7 bases map to TRBD1. The CDR3 loop spans 12 amino acids. The V segment lost 4 bases and the J segment 10 bases; nucleotides outside the gene matches: 7. Germline CDR1 is GTSNPN and CDR2 is SVGIG (reference sequence). The CDR3 loop is CAWNVQGPEQFF. CDR3 DNA sequence: TGTGCCTGGAACGTACAGGGGCCGGAGCAGTTCTTC.

The rearrangement uses TRBV10-3 and TRBJ1-3; no clear D. V was clipped by 0 bases and J by 0 bases, with 9 bases between them. This CDR3 comprises 16 residues. Germline V gene data show CDR1 as ENHRY and CDR2 as SYGVKD. The chain's CDR3 is CAISESGRSSGNTIYF. The CDR3 DNA reads TGTGCCATCAGTGAGTCCGGCAGGTCCTCTGGAAACACCATATATTTT.

V gene TRBV7-8 combines with J gene TRBJ2-3; D gene unclear. Germline V gives CDR1 SGHVS, CDR2 FQNEAQ. The CDR3 sequence is 14 residues long. V was shortened by 9 bases and J by 4 bases, with 17 bases between the two germline ends. The CDR3 sequence: CASRFMVAADTQYF. The CDR3 DNA sequence: TGTGCCAGTAGGTTCATGGTTGCGGCAGATACGCAGTATTTT.